The T cell receptor (beta chain) described here comes from a study of T-cell memory formation after mild COVID-19. Regarding the study as a whole: Clones that got smaller from day 15 to 85 had even CD4/CD8, while clones growing later tipped toward CD4+. Clones that contracted clustered mainly in CM and EM if CD4+ and in EMRA if CD8+.

This CDR3 is built from 13 residues. Per germline, CDR1 GTSNPN and CDR2 SVGIG (reference sequence). Between the trimmed V and J ends, which lost 2 bases and 0 bases, there was a span of 7 bases. This clonotype was seen a few times. The target antigen is unknown. Using its own MiXCR run on the 5' RACE reads, TCRdb lists one record per CDR3 protein. The repertoire holds roughly 320,000 distinct CDR3 sequences, with approximately 27% as singletons. This chain joins TRBV30 and TRBJ1-2; D is ambiguous. Sequencing was carried out using PBMCs or a T cell subset sorted from them (not recorded which). The source is an adult woman who had mild COVID-19 (a few samples of this study predate the infection). Cell type and time point are not known. CDR3 DNA: TGTGCCTGGAGTAGCGGGACTAACTATGGCTACACCTTC. Translation gives CAWSSGTNYGYTF.